Reported below is one T cell receptor beta chain. What it binds is not known. Time point: week 11, during vaccination. Doses comprised 300 ug of mutant IDH1 20-mer peptide each, plus topical imiquimod. This sample was included in a study of a mutant IDH1 vaccine in newly diagnosed glioma. Trimming left V 4 bases short and J 0 bases short, with 18 bases between. The CDR3 runs 17 residues. Germline lookup yields CDR1 SGHTA and CDR2 FQGNSA. Assay: immunoSEQ multiplex PCR; the TCRdb copy retains only in-frame clones and omits some. The data show tens of thousands of clones, roughly three quarters seen once.

The sequencing here drew on peripheral blood mononuclear cells (PBMCs), taken from a glioma patient whose treatment included an IDH1 peptide vaccine. The clonotype originates from a man between 18 and 35 years old with glioma. Some clones in this sample may be carry-over from other donors' samples. The rearrangement joins TRBV7-2 to TRBJ1-1; D call uncertain. The CDR3 loop is CASSSRPIRGMNTEAFF. CDR3 sequence (DNA): TGTGCCAGCAGCTCGAGGCCTATTCGTGGAATGAACACTGAAGCTTTCTTT.